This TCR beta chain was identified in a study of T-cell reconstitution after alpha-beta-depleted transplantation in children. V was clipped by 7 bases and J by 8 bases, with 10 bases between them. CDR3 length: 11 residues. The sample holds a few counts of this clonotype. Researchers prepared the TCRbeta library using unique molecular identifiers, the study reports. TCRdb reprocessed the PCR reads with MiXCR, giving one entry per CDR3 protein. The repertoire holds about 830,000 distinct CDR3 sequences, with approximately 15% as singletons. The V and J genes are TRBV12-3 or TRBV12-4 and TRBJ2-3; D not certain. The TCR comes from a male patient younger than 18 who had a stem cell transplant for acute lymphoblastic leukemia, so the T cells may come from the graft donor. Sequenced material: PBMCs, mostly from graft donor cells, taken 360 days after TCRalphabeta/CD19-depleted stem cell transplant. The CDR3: CASTQKRTQYF. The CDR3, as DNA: TGTGCCAGCACCCAGAAGCGTACGCAGTATTTT.